The 19 T cell receptor beta chains below were found in one sample sequenced in a study of CD8+ T cells in alopecia areata. As the sequencing template, cDNA was produced by extracting RNA and reverse transcribing it. Repertoires were generated with immunoSEQ multiplex PCR, while TCRdb's copy carries only in-frame clones and drops some. The table has approximately 150,000 clones, approximately 60% seen once. Sample: CD4+ T cells sorted from blood. The receptors here all came from a human donor in good health.

This clone was detected only a few times. The chain has TRBV5-1 and TRBJ2-1, with 9 bases that match TRBD2. Unmatched junction bases numbered 7, after V lost 6 bases and J lost 3 bases. Germline loops: CDR1 SGHRS, CDR2 YFSETQ. The CDR3 has 15 residues. The CDR3 nucleotides read TGCGCCAGCAAGACTAGCGGAGGCGTCTACAATGAGCAGTTCTTC. This codes for CASKTSGGVYNEQFF.

The rearrangement links TRBV5-6 to TRBJ2-5; D remains ambiguous. There are 13 residues in the CDR3. Germline values: CDR1 SGHDT, CDR2 YYEEEE. Trimming took 4 bases from V and 4 from J, leaving 11 bases between them. The CDR3 DNA sequence: TGTGCCAGCAGCGTAGTGTTCGGAGAGACCCAGTACTTC. Translation: CASSVVFGETQYF. The entire variable domain, with the rest obtained from reference TRBV5-6 and TRBJ2-5, is as follows: DAGVTQSPTHLIKTRGQQVTLRCSPKSGHDTVSWYQQALGQGPQFIFQYYEEEERQRGNFPDRFSGHQFPNYSSELNVNALLLGDSALYLCASSVVFGETQYFGPGTRLLVL.

This chain connects TRBV10-3 to TRBJ1-1, with D hard to call. CDR1 and CDR2 from the germline V gene are ENHRY and SYGVKD. V was trimmed by 2 bases and J by 12 bases, leaving 16 bases between them. This CDR3 is 13 amino acids long. The CDR3 nucleotides read TGTGCCATCAGTGAGGGAGGACGAAGGAGGACTTTCTTT. Translation gives CAISEGGRRRTFF.

This chain joins TRBV7-7 and TRBJ2-1, with D perhaps TRBD2 (6 bases). The CDR3 extends over 13 amino acids. Germline assignment: CDR1 SSHAT and CDR2 FNYEAQ (reference sequence). Trimming removed 5 bases from V and 10 bases from J, with 15 bases in between. CDR3 protein: CASSLGGVAEQFF. For the CDR3, the DNA is TGTGCCAGCAGCCTGGGGGGAGTCGCCGAGCAGTTCTTC.

The rearrangement uses TRBV5-1 and TRBJ2-7, with 12 bases fitting TRBD2. Unmatched junction bases numbered 6, after V lost 4 bases and J lost 1 base. The CDR3 length is 16 residues. The germline V gene has CDR1 SGHRS and CDR2 YFSETQ. The DNA for the CDR3 is TGCGCCAGCAGCAAACTAGCGGGAGGTGGGTCCTACGAGCAGTACTTC. Protein: CASSKLAGGGSYEQYF.

The chain is built from TRBV6-6 and TRBJ1-2, with 10 bases identical to TRBD1. This CDR3 contains 14 residues. Germline V gene lookup returns CDR1 MNHNY and CDR2 SVGAGI (reference sequence). J was trimmed by 8 bases and V by 5 bases; bases with no gene match: 8. The CDR3 bases are TGTGCCAGCAGTAAGACAGGGGGCATAGTAGGCTACACCTTC. Translation: CASSKTGGIVGYTF.

The chain is built from TRBV9 and TRBJ2-1, with 15 positions matching TRBD2. CDR3 length equals 18 residues. Germline V CDR1 and CDR2: SGDLS, YYNGEE. V was pared by 0 bases and J by 7 bases, with 8 bases of the junction left unmatched. This chain's CDR3 is CASSVVAGLAGGPNEQFF. CDR3 in DNA: TGTGCCAGCAGCGTAGTCGCCGGACTAGCGGGAGGGCCGAATGAGCAGTTCTTC.

The gene calls are TRBV28 and TRBJ2-5, with 12 bases identical to TRBD2. Germline V lookup: CDR1 MDHEN, CDR2 SYDVKM. The CDR3 loop spans 15 amino acids. The V gene end was trimmed by 1 base and the J gene end by 4 bases; junction bases not matched to a gene: 1. CDR3 bases: TGTGCCAGCAGTTTATCGACTAGCGGGAGAGAGACCCAGTACTTC. Protein sequence: CASSLSTSGRETQYF.

The sample holds a few counts of this clone. This chain uses TRBV29-1 with TRBJ2-1; 9 bases agree with TRBD2. Trimming cost V 6 bases and J 3 bases; bases outside gene matches: 6. The CDR3 is 14 residues long. CDR1 is SQVTM and CDR2 is ANQGSEA in the germline V gene. CDR3 residues: CSVDSGRIYNEQFF. For the CDR3, the DNA is TGCAGCGTCGATAGCGGGAGAATCTACAATGAGCAGTTCTTC.

Note on this clone: Other DNA sequences in the same sample also yield this CDR3. The V gene is TRBV29-1, the J gene TRBJ2-3; D is unresolved. With 7 bases removed from V and 1 base from J, the gap between germline ends came to 9 bases. Germline lookup yields CDR1 SQVTM and CDR2 ANQGSEA. CDR3 length equals 12 residues. This CDR3 reads CSASGGTDTQYF. As DNA, the CDR3 is TGCAGCGCTTCGGGTGGCACAGATACGCAGTATTTT.

This clone was picked up a small number of times. The V call is TRBV7-9, the J call TRBJ1-1, with unresolved D. The CDR3 runs 14 residues. V lost 1 base to trimming and J lost 1 base, with 7 bases between them. The germline gives CDR1 SEHNR, CDR2 FQNEAQ (reference sequence). The CDR3 loop is CASSLGLGNTEAFF. CDR3 nucleotide sequence: TGTGCCAGCAGCTTAGGGTTGGGGAACACTGAAGCTTTCTTT.

The chain recombines TRBV6-6 with TRBJ1-2; D gene ambiguous. Germline V gene lookup returns CDR1 MNHNY and CDR2 SVGAGI (reference sequence). CDR3 length: 13 amino acids. V was clipped by 2 bases and J by 4 bases, with 8 bases between them. CDR3 nucleotides: TGTGCCAGCAGTTACGGAGAATTCTATGGCTACACCTTC. Residues: CASSYGEFYGYTF.

This clone was recorded once. V usage is TRBV29-1 and J usage is TRBJ2-2; possibly TRBD1 for D (6 bases). Germline V gene sequence: CDR1 SQVTM, CDR2 ANQGSEA. The CDR3 spans 13 residues. V lost 7 bases to trimming and J lost 0 bases, with 9 bases between them. The CDR3: CSAGQSNTGELFF. The DNA for the CDR3 is TGCAGCGCCGGACAGTCGAACACCGGGGAGCTGTTTTTT.

V usage is TRBV30 and J usage is TRBJ1-1; the D is unclear. The germline V gene encodes CDR1 GTSNPN and CDR2 SVGIG (reference sequence). V was clipped by 3 bases and J by 4 bases, with 12 bases between them. The CDR3 is 13 amino acids. As DNA, the CDR3 is TGTGCCTGGAGATACGAGTCGGTCACTGAAGCTTTCTTT. This translates into CAWRYESVTEAFF.

The rearrangement uses TRBV7-2 and TRBJ2-3; D gene unclear. Trimming cost V 1 base and J 7 bases, with 9 bases left between them. Germline V CDR1 and CDR2: SGHTA, FQGNSA. This CDR3 has 13 amino acids. The CDR3 DNA reads as TGTGCCAGCAGCTTAGACTCCCTCAATACGCAGTATTTT. Translation gives CASSLDSLNTQYF.

This clone was counted a few times. The chain carries TRBV5-4 and TRBJ1-1, with D hard to call. V was pared by 3 bases and J by 0 bases, with 6 bases between. The germline gives CDR1 SGHNT, CDR2 YYREEE (reference sequence). There are 13 residues in the CDR3. The CDR3 nucleotides are TGTGCCAGCAGCTCGAGTATGAACACTGAAGCTTTCTTT. Translation: CASSSSMNTEAFF.

This rearrangement joins TRBV25-1 to TRBJ2-7; 11 bases are a match to TRBD1. The germline V gene encodes CDR1 MGHDK and CDR2 SYGVNS. Trimming cost V 3 bases and J 3 bases; bases outside gene matches: 1. This CDR3 region has 14 residues. The CDR3 protein is CASSDGTGGYEQYF. The CDR3 DNA is TGTGCCAGCAGTGACGGGACAGGGGGCTACGAGCAGTACTTC.

This rearrangement joins TRBV5-1 to TRBJ2-1, with D perhaps matching TRBD2 (6 bases). Looked up from germline, CDR1 is SGHRS and CDR2 is YFSETQ. V lost 0 bases and J lost 8, with 12 bases in between. The CDR3 runs 14 residues. This CDR3 reads CASSLAAGSDEQFF. CDR3 nucleotides: TGCGCCAGCAGCTTGGCGGCGGGATCCGATGAGCAGTTCTTC.

On this clone itself: At one end, the junction sequence differs from germline, possibly due to a read error. The chain is built from TRBV28 and TRBJ2-5, with D perhaps TRBD2 (6 bases). Germline CDR1 MDHEN, CDR2 SYDVKM. The CDR3 sequence is 11 residues long. CDR3 bases: TGTGCCACTGGGAAGGTGGAGGGGCGCGACTTC. Its protein is CATGKVEGRDF.